This T cell receptor beta chain comes out of a study of long-term antiretroviral therapy in people with HIV. Study conclusions and caveats: Repertoires looked antigen-experienced, with only a slight naive shift after ART. Neither ART adherence, viral resistance nor therapy changes were documented.

On this clone: Antigen: not known.

The CDR3 is 13 amino acids. The germline V and J ends were trimmed by 2 bases and 6 bases, with 7 bases remaining between them. The germline CDR1 and CDR2 sequences are MNHEY and SMNVEV (reference sequence). Run at survey level, the immunoSEQ assay was version v3.0. Some clones are missing from TCRdb's copy, which holds only in-frame ones; the method was immunoSEQ multiplex PCR. The data show under 30,000 clones, 81% seen once. Sequenced here: unsorted PBMCs, sampled at the start of antiretroviral therapy, before treatment. The chain uses TRBV27 and TRBJ1-4, with unresolved D. The sequence was obtained from a young woman with HIV. The CDR3 sequence is CASSLNPHEKLFF. The CDR3 region has the DNA TGTGCCAGCAGTTTAAACCCGCATGAAAAACTGTTTTTT.